This entry is about one TCR beta chain. The antigen remains unidentified. Only in-frame clones appear in the TCRdb table, and some are missing; sequencing was by immunoSEQ multiplex PCR. The sample has 140,000 to 150,000 clones; around 87% are singletons. The entry originates in a study of T cell responses to AZD1222 COVID-19 vaccine. Study details: Second-dose schedules of about 4 or about 12 weeks were combined. Study-level results: Only six people who got AZD1222 tested seropositive at baseline. Clonal diversity was possibly underestimated, and white British individuals and females predominated among donors. Elevations in Spike-specific TCR breadth and depth followed administration of two AZD1222 doses.

Germline V CDR1 and CDR2: MDHEN, SYDVKM. This CDR3 has 16 residues. V was shortened by 3 bases and J by 7 bases, with 16 bases between the two germline ends. The rearrangement joins TRBV28 to TRBJ1-6; a possible D gene is TRBD1 (5 bases). The specimen was peripheral blood, collected on day 0 of AZD1222 vaccination. The TCR sequence derives from an adult in good health. The CDR3 sequence: CASSLLPTAPNSPLHF. The CDR3 region has the DNA TGTGCCAGCAGTTTGTTACCGACAGCTCCCAATTCACCCCTCCACTTT.